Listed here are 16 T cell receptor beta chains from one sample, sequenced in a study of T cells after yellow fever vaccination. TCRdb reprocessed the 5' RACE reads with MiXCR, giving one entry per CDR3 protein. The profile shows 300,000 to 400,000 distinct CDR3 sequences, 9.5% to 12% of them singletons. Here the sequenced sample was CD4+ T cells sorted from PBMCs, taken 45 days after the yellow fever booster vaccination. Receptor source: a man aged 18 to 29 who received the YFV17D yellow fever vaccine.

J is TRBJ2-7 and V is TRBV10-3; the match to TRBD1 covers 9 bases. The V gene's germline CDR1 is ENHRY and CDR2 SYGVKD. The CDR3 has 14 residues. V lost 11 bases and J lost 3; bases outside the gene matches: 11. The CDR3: CASRPGTGNYEQYV. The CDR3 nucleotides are TGTGCCTCTCGACCCGGGACAGGGAACTACGAGCAGTACGTC.

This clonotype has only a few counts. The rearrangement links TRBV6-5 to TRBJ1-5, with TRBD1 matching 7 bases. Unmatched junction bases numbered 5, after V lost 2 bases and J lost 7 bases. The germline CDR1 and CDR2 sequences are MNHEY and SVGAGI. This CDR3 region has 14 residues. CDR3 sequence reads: CASSYAGTAQPQHF. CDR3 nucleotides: TGTGCCAGCAGTTACGCCGGGACAGCGCAGCCCCAGCATTTT.

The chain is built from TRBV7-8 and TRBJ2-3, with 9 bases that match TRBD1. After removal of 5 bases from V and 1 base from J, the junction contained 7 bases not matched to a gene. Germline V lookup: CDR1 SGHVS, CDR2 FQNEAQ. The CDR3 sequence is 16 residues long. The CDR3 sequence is CASSPRTGAGTDTQYF. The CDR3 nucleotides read TGTGCCAGCAGCCCCCGGACAGGGGCGGGCACAGATACGCAGTATTTT.

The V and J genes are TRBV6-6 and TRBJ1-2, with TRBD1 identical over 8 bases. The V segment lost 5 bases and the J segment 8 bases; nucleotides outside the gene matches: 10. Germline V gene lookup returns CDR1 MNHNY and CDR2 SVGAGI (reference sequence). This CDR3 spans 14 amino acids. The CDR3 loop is CASSARGQGSGYTF. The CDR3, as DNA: TGTGCCAGCAGTGCCCGCGGACAGGGTAGCGGCTACACCTTC.

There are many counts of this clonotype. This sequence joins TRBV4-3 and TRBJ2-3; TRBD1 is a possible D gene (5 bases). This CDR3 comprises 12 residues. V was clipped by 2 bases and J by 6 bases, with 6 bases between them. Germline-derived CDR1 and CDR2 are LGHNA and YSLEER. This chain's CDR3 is CASSQKGDTQYF. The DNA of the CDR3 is TGCGCCAGCAGCCAAAAGGGGGATACGCAGTATTTT.

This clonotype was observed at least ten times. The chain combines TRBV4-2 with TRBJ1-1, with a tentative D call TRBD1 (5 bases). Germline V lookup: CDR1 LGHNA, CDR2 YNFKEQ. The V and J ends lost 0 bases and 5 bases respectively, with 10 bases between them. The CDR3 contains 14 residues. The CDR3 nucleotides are TGTGCCAGCAGCCAAGATATCAGGGAGACTGAAGCTTTCTTT. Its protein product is CASSQDIRETEAFF.

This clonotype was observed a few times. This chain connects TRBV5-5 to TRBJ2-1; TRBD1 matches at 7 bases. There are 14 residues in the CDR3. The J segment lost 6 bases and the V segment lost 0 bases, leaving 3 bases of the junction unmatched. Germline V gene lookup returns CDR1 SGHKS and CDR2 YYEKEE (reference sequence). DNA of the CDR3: TGTGCCAGCAGCTTGGACAGGGGTATCAATGAGCAGTTCTTC. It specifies CASSLDRGINEQFF.

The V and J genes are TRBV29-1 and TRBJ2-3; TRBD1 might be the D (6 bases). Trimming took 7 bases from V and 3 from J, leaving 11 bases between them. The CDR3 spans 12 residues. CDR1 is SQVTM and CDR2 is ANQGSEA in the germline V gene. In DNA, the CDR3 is TGCAGCGGCCGGGACACTACAGATACGCAGTATTTT. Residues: CSGRDTTDTQYF.

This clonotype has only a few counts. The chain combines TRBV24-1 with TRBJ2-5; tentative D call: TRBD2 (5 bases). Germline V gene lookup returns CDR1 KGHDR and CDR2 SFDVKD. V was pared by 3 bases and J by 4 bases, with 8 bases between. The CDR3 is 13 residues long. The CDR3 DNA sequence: TGTGCCACCAGTGATCCAGGAGGAGAGACCCAGTACTTC. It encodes CATSDPGGETQYF.

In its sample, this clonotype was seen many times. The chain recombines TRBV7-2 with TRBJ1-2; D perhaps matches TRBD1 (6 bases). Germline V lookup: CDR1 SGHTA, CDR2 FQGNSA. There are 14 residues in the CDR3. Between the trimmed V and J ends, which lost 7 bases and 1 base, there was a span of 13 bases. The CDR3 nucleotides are TGTGCCAGCACCCAAATGGACAGTAACTATGGCTACACCTTC. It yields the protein CASTQMDSNYGYTF.

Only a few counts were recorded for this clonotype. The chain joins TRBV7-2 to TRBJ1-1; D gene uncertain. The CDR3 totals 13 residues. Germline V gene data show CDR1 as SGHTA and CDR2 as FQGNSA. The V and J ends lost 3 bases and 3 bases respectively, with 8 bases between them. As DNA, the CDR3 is TGTGCCAGCAGCTTTTCGACGTACACTGAAGCTTTCTTT. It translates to CASSFSTYTEAFF.

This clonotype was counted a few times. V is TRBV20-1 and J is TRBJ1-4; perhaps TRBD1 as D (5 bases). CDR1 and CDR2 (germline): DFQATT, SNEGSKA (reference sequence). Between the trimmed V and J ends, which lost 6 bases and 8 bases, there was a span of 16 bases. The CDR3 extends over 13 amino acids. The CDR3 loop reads CSAQAGASEKLFF. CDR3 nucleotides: TGCAGTGCCCAGGCCGGGGCCAGCGAAAAACTGTTTTTT.

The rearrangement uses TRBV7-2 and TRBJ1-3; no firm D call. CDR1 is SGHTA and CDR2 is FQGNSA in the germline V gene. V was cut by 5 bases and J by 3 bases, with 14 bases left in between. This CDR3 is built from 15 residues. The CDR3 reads CASSLPGGHGNTIYF. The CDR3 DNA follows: TGTGCCAGCAGCCTCCCGGGAGGGCATGGAAACACCATATATTTT.

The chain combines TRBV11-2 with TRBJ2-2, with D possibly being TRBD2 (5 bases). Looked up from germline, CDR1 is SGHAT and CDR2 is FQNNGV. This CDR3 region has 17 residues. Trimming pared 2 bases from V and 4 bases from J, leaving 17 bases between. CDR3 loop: CASSLPFRLASTGELFF. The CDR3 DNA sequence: TGTGCCAGCAGCTTACCCTTCCGGCTAGCCAGCACCGGGGAGCTGTTTTTT.

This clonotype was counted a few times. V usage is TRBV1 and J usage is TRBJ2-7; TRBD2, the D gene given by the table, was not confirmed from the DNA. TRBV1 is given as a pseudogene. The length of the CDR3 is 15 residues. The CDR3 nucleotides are TGCACCAGACTCCGGCGTCTAGCGGGGGGTTACGAGCAGTACGTC. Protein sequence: CTRLRRLAGGYEQYV.

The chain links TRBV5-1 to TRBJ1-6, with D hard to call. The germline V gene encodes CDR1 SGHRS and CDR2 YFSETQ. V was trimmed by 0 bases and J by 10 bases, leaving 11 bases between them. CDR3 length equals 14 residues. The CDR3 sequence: CASSLVVGESPLHF. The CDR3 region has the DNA TGCGCCAGCAGCTTGGTTGTCGGGGAATCACCCCTCCACTTT.